This passage covers 20 T cell receptor beta chains from one sample sequenced in a study of cytomegalovirus exposure and HLA in healthy donors. PCR employed 60 Vbeta and 13 Jbeta primers. Libraries were prepared by immunoSEQ multiplex PCR; TCRdb keeps only in-frame clonotypes and omits some of them. This table lists some 31,000 clones. Material: PBMCs. The receptors stem from a woman between 40 and 50 years old in good health and CMV-seropositive.

This clone is identified as medium-sized (0.01 to 0.1%) from frequency. The chain links TRBV18 to TRBJ1-3, with D perhaps TRBD1 (6 bases). The germline V and J ends were trimmed by 3 bases and 0 bases, with 15 bases remaining between them. This CDR3 region has 17 residues. CDR1 and CDR2 from the germline V gene are KGHSH and LQKENI. CDR3 nucleotide sequence: TGTGCCAGCTCACCCACAGGGACGTCTCACTCTGGAAACACCATATATTTT. Encoded protein: CASSPTGTSHSGNTIYF.

The V and J genes are TRBV29-1 and TRBJ1-2; 8 bases agree with TRBD1. V lost 3 bases and J lost 3; bases outside the gene matches: 6. The CDR3 length is 14 residues. Looked up from germline, CDR1 is SQVTM and CDR2 is ANQGSEA. Here the CDR3 reads CSVERQGADYGYTF. The CDR3 DNA reads as TGCAGCGTTGAGCGTCAGGGGGCCGACTATGGCTACACCTTC.

CDR3 in DNA: TGTGCCAGCAGTCTGGGACTAGCGGGACTTCTTGAGCAGTTCTTC. Residues: CASSLGLAGLLEQFF. This sequence joins TRBV28 and TRBJ2-1; 13 positions match TRBD2. The germline CDR1 and CDR2 sequences are MDHEN and SYDVKM. The junction had 7 bases not matched to a gene; V was cut back by 5 bases and J by 9 bases. The CDR3 contains 15 residues.

The chain employs TRBV30 and TRBJ2-3; 8 bases fit TRBD1. There are 15 residues in the CDR3. CDR1 is GTSNPN and CDR2 is SVGIG in the germline V gene (reference sequence). V lost 2 bases, J lost 4 bases, and 8 bases stayed unmatched. The DNA of the CDR3 is TGTGCCTGGAGTATCCAAGACAGGGGTTCAGATACGCAGTATTTT. This codes for CAWSIQDRGSDTQYF.

The chain couples TRBV6-5 to TRBJ1-5; 7 bases align to TRBD1. This CDR3 spans 14 amino acids. Germline CDR1 is MNHEY and CDR2 is SVGAGI. Trimming took 2 bases from V and 4 from J; bases not matched to a gene: 2. The CDR3 is CASSYDRANQPQHF. The DNA for the CDR3 is TGTGCCAGCAGTTACGACAGGGCTAATCAGCCCCAGCATTTT.

The CDR3 sequence is CASSSTGEQFF. In nucleotides, the CDR3 is TGTGCCAGCAGCTCGACAGGGGAGCAGTTCTTC. The chain is built from TRBV5-4 and TRBJ2-1, with 7 positions matching TRBD1. The CDR3 covers 11 residues. Trimming took 3 bases from V and 10 from J; bases not matched to a gene: 1. Germline values: CDR1 SGHNT, CDR2 YYREEE (reference sequence).

J is TRBJ2-1 and V is TRBV7-9; maybe TRBD1 (6 bases). This CDR3 region has 13 residues. CDR1 and CDR2 (germline): SEHNR, FQNEAQ (reference sequence). V was shortened by 2 bases and J by 8 bases, with 10 bases between the two germline ends. The CDR3 sequence: CASSLRGWDEQFF. In DNA, the CDR3 is TGTGCCAGCAGCTTAAGGGGGTGGGATGAGCAGTTCTTC. The full variable domain, its missing parts supplied by reference TRBV7-9 and TRBJ2-1, is DTGVSQNPRHKITKRGQNVTFRCDPISEHNRLYWYRQTLGQGPEFLTYFQNEAQLEKSRLLSDRFSAERPKGSFSTLEIQRTEQGDSAMYLCASSLRGWDEQFFGPGTRLTVL.

This rearrangement joins TRBV30 to TRBJ2-3; 12 positions match TRBD2. The trim removed 5 bases at V and 0 bases at J, leaving 12 bases unmatched. This CDR3 contains 18 residues. Germline V CDR1 and CDR2: GTSNPN, SVGIG (reference sequence). The CDR3 DNA is TGTGCCTGGTCTGGGGGCGCCGGGACTAGCGGGAGCACAGATACGCAGTATTTT. It codes for CAWSGGAGTSGSTDTQYF. Using reference TRBV30 and TRBJ2-3 for the parts outside the CDR3, the full variable domain is SQTIHQWPATLVQPVGSPLSLECTVEGTSNPNLYWYRQAAGRGLQLLFYSVGIGQISSEVPQNLSASRPQDRQFILSSKKLLLSDSGFYLCAWSGGAGTSGSTDTQYFGPGTRLTVL.

The chain employs TRBV11-2 and TRBJ1-4; 8 bases match TRBD1. This CDR3 comprises 16 residues. V gave up 5 bases and J gave up 4 bases; unmatched junction bases: 9. The germline CDR1 and CDR2 sequences are SGHAT and FQNNGV. CDR3 DNA sequence: TGTGCCAGCAGCCCCCTGGACAGGGAGGTTAATGAAAAACTGTTTTTT. Translation: CASSPLDREVNEKLFF.

This chain links TRBV6-5 with TRBJ1-2, with 8 bases matching TRBD1. This CDR3 spans 14 amino acids. After removal of 5 bases from V and 4 bases from J, the junction contained 6 bases not matched to a gene. The germline V gene has CDR1 MNHEY and CDR2 SVGAGI. The CDR3 is CASSPGTGAYGYTF. CDR3 DNA sequence: TGTGCCAGCAGTCCCGGGACAGGTGCCTATGGCTACACCTTC.

The chain links TRBV29-1 to TRBJ1-2; no clear D gene. Deletions cut 6 bases from V and 2 bases from J, with 13 bases between. CDR1 is SQVTM and CDR2 is ANQGSEA in the germline V gene. This CDR3 has 13 residues. The CDR3 region has the DNA TGCAGCGTCGACTTTACCGCAAACTATGGCTACACCTTC. This gives the protein CSVDFTANYGYTF.

The V and J genes are TRBV9 and TRBJ2-7; a weak D match, TRBD1 (6 bases). V gave up 0 bases and J gave up 0 bases, with 16 bases separating them. Germline loops: CDR1 SGDLS, CDR2 YYNGEE. CDR3 length equals 17 residues. CDR3 amino acids: CASSVGTFGQTSYEQYF. In DNA, the CDR3 is TGTGCCAGCAGCGTAGGTACCTTCGGACAGACCTCCTACGAGCAGTACTTC. The full variable domain, completed using reference TRBV9 and TRBJ2-7, is DSGVTQTPKHLITATGQRVTLRCSPRSGDLSVYWYQQSLDQGLQFLIQYYNGEERAKGNILERFSAQQFPDLHSELNLSSLELGDSALYFCASSVGTFGQTSYEQYFGPGTRLTVT.

The V and J genes are TRBV7-2 and TRBJ2-3; TRBD1 is a possible D gene (6 bases). The germline V and J ends were trimmed by 4 bases and 5 bases, with 7 bases remaining between them. Germline-derived CDR1 and CDR2 are SGHTA and FQGNSA. The CDR3 length is 12 residues. The CDR3 DNA reads as TGTGCCAGCAGCTCCAGGGGAGATACGCAGTATTTT. Protein sequence: CASSSRGDTQYF.

This chain links TRBV9 with TRBJ1-1, with TRBD1 identical over 9 bases. The V segment lost 0 bases and the J segment 6 bases; nucleotides outside the gene matches: 3. Germline CDR1 is SGDLS and CDR2 is YYNGEE. The CDR3 totals 14 residues. CDR3 coding DNA: TGTGCCAGCAGCGTAGGGGACAGGGTCGCTGAAGCTTTCTTT. It is translated as CASSVGDRVAEAFF.

The chain links TRBV28 to TRBJ2-7; perhaps TRBD2 as D (6 bases). The germline V gene encodes CDR1 MDHEN and CDR2 SYDVKM. The V end was cut by 1 base, the J end by 0 bases, with 7 bases between. The CDR3 has 14 amino acids. The CDR3 region has the DNA TGTGCCAGCAGTTTATTCGGGAGCTCCTACGAGCAGTACTTC. Translating it yields CASSLFGSSYEQYF. The full variable domain, in which reference TRBV28 and TRBJ2-7 provide the parts outside the CDR3, is DVKVTQSSRYLVKRTGEKVFLECVQDMDHENMFWYRQDPGLGLRLIYFSYDVKMKEKGDIPEGYSVSREKKERFSLILESASTNQTSMYLCASSLFGSSYEQYFGPGTRLTVT.

CDR3 loop: CASSVRGGLGELFF. Here the CDR3 DNA reads TGTGCCAGCAGCGTAAGAGGGGGCCTTGGGGAGCTGTTTTTT. J is TRBJ2-2 and V is TRBV9, with TRBD1 matching over 7 bases. The junction had 5 bases not matched to a gene; V was cut back by 1 base and J by 8 bases. This CDR3 spans 14 amino acids. CDR1 SGDLS and CDR2 YYNGEE come from the germline V gene.

The chain employs TRBV6-5 and TRBJ2-7, with TRBD1 matching over 8 bases. This CDR3 is built from 14 residues. V dropped 5 bases and J dropped 3; count of bases not matched to a gene: 6. Germline V gene lookup returns CDR1 MNHEY and CDR2 SVGAGI. CDR3 DNA: TGTGCCAGCAGTGAGGGACAGGCTTACTACGAGCAGTACTTC. This codes for CASSEGQAYYEQYF.

This sequence joins TRBV30 and TRBJ2-5; D is perhaps TRBD2 (6 bases). V gave up 3 bases and J gave up 1 base, with 18 bases separating them. From germline, CDR1 is GTSNPN and CDR2 SVGIG (reference sequence). The CDR3 sequence is 16 residues long. The CDR3 protein is CAWSPEPGVLQETQYF. For the CDR3, the DNA is TGTGCCTGGAGCCCGGAACCGGGGGTACTCCAAGAGACCCAGTACTTC.

CDR3 sequence: CASSYSEGSTEAFF. CDR3 in DNA: TGTGCCAGCAGTTATAGTGAAGGGAGCACTGAAGCTTTCTTT. V gene TRBV6-5 combines with J gene TRBJ1-1; no firm D call. The length of the CDR3 is 14 residues. Germline V gene sequence: CDR1 MNHEY, CDR2 SVGAGI. The germline V and J ends were trimmed by 3 bases and 4 bases, with 12 bases remaining between them.

The CDR3 loop reads CASSLIAGGPEAFF. The CDR3, as DNA: TGTGCCAGCAGCTTAATTGCGGGAGGTCCTGAAGCTTTCTTT. The gene calls are TRBV7-9 and TRBJ1-1; D gene ambiguous. CDR1 is SEHNR and CDR2 is FQNEAQ in the germline V gene (reference sequence). The CDR3 sequence is 14 residues long. Trimming cost V 2 bases and J 6 bases, with 13 bases left between them.